This T cell receptor beta chain originates from a study of control samples from healthy donors and cancer patients. With 5 bases removed from V and 0 bases from J, the gap between germline ends came to 21 bases. Germline V gives CDR1 SGHRS, CDR2 YFSETQ. The CDR3 is 17 residues long. Profiled with immunoSEQ multiplex PCR; TCRdb holds only in-frame clones, not every one. The sample shows approximately 100,000 clones, over 65% of them seen only once. This clonotype was sampled from a woman between 35 and 50 years old in good health. The sample comprised blood. The chain carries TRBV5-1 and TRBJ2-7, with TRBD2 as a possible D gene (5 bases). CDR3 amino acids: CASSASGGKGSSYEQYF. For the CDR3, the DNA is TGCGCCAGCAGTGCATCAGGCGGCAAAGGGAGCTCCTACGAGCAGTACTTC.